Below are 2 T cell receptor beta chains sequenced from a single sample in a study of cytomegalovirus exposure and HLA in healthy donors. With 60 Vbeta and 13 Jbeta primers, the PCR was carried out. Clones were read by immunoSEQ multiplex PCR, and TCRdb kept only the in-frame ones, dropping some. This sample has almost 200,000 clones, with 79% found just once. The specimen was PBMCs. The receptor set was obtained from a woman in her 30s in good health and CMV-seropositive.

The CDR3 loop is CASRASGSGEQYF. CDR3 sequence (DNA): TGTGCCAGTAGGGCTAGCGGGAGTGGCGAGCAGTACTTC. J is TRBJ2-7 and V is TRBV19, with 10 bases matching TRBD2. The CDR3 contains 13 residues. CDR1 is LNHDA, CDR2 SQIVND, per germline (reference sequence). The ends lost 6 bases at V and 6 bases at J; junction bases unmatched: 5.

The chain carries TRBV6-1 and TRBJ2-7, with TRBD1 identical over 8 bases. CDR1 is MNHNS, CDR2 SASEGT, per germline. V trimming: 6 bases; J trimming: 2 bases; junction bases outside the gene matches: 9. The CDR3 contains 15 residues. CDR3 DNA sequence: TGTGCCAGCAGCCTGGGACAGGAGCTTACCTACGAGCAGTACTTC. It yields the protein CASSLGQELTYEQYF.